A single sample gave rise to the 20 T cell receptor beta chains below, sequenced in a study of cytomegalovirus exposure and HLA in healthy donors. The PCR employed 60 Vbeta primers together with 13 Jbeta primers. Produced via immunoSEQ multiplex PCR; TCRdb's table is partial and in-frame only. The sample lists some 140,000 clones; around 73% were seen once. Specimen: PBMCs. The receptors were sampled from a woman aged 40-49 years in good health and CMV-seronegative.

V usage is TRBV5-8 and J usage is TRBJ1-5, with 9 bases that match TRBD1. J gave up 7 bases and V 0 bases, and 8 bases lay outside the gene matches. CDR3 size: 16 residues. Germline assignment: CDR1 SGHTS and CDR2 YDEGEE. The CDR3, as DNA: TGTGCCAGCAGCTTGGGGACCGGGACAGGGAGGCAGCCCCAGCATTTT. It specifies CASSLGTGTGRQPQHF.

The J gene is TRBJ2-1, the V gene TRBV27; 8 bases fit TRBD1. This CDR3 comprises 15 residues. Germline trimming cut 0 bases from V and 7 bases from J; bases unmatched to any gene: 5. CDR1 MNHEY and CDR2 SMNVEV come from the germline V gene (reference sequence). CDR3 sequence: CASSLSGQVGNEQFF. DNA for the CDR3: TGTGCCAGCAGTTTATCGGGACAGGTTGGGAATGAGCAGTTCTTC.

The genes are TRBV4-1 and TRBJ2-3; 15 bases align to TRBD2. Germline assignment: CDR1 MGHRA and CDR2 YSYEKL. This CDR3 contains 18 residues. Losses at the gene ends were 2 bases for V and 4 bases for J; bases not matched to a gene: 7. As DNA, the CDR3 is TGCGCCAGCAGCCAAAGGACTAGCGGGGGGGAGGGGGCAGATACGCAGTATTTT. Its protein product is CASSQRTSGGEGADTQYF.

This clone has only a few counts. The CDR3 DNA follows: TGCGCCAGCAGCCCTTGGGACAGGGGAGATTCACCCCTCCACTTT. This translates into CASSPWDRGDSPLHF. This chain joins TRBV5-1 and TRBJ1-6; 10 positions agree with TRBD1. Looked up from germline, CDR1 is SGHRS and CDR2 is YFSETQ. The ends lost 4 bases at V and 8 bases at J; junction bases unmatched: 6. The CDR3 sequence is 15 residues long.

The CDR3 is CASSPRTGYSNEQYF. As DNA, the CDR3 is TGTGCCAGCTCACCCCGGACAGGGTACAGCAACGAGCAGTACTTC. The V and J genes are TRBV18 and TRBJ2-7; 8 nucleotides agree with TRBD1. CDR1 is KGHSH, CDR2 LQKENI, per germline. With 3 bases clipped from V and 5 bases from J, the junction kept 9 bases outside the gene matches. The CDR3 spans 15 residues.

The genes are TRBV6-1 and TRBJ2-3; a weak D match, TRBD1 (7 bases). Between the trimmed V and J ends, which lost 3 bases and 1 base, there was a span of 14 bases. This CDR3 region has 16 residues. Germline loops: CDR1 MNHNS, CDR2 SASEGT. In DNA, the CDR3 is TGTGCCAGCAGTGATACTCAGGGGGGAGGCACAGATACGCAGTATTTT. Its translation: CASSDTQGGGTDTQYF.

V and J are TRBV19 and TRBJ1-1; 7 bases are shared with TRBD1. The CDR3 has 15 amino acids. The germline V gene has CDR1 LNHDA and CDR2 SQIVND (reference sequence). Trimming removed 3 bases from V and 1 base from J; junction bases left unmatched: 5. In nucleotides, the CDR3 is TGTGCCAGTAGTATTCCCTGGACAGGGAACACTGAAGCTTTCTTT. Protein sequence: CASSIPWTGNTEAFF.

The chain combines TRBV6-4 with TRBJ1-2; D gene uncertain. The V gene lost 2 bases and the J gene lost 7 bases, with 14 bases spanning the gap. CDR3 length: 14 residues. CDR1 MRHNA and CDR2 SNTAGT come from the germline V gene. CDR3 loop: CASSDGGTSSGYTF. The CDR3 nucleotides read TGTGCCAGCAGTGACGGTGGTACCAGTTCTGGCTACACCTTC.

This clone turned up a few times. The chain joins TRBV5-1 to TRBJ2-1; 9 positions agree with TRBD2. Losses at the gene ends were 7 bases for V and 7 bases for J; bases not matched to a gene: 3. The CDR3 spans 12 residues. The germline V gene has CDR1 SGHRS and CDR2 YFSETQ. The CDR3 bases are TGCGCCAGCGCGGGGGGGCTAAATGAGCAGTTCTTC. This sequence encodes CASAGGLNEQFF. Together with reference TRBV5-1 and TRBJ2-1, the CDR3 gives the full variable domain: KAGVTQTPRYLIKTRGQQVTLSCSPISGHRSVSWYQQTPGQGLQFLFEYFSETQRNKGNFPGRFSGRQFSNSRSEMNVSTLELGDSALYLCASAGGLNEQFFGPGTRLTVL.

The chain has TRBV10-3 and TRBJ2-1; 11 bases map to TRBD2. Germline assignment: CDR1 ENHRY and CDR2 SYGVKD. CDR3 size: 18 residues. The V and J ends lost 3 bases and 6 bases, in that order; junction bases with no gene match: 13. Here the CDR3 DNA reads TGTGCCATCAGTGATGGGCTAGCGGGGGGCCCCGAGGGCAATGAGCAGTTCTTC. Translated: CAISDGLAGGPEGNEQFF.

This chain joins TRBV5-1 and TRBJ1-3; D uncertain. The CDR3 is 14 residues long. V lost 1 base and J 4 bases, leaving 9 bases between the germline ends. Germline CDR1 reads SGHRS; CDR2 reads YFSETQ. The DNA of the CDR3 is TGCGCCAGCAGCTTGTATGGAGAGGGAAACACCATATATTTT. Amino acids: CASSLYGEGNTIYF.

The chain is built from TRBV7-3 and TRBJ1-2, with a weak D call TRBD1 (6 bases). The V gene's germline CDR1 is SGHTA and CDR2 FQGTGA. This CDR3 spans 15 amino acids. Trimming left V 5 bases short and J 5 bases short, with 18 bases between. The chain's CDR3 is CASSQSPGHIYGYTF. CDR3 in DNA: TGTGCCAGCAGCCAATCCCCGGGACACATATATGGCTACACCTTC.

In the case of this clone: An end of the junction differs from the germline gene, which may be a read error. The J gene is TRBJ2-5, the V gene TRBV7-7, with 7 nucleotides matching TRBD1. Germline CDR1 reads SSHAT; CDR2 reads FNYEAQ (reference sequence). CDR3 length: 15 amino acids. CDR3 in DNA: TGTGCTAGCAGCTTAGGAGAGACAGGGAGAGAGACCCAGTACTTC. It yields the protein CASSLGETGRETQYF. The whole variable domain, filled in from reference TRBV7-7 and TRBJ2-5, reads GAGVSQSPRYKVTKRGQDVTLRCDPISSHATLYWYQQALGQGPEFLTYFNYEAQPDKSGLPSDRFSAERPEGSISTLTIQRTEQRDSAMYRCASSLGETGRETQYFGPGTRLLVL.

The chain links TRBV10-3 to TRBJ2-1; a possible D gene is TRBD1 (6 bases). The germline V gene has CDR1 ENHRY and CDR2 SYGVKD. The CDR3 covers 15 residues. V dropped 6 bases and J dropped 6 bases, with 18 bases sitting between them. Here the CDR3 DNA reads TGTGCCATCAGCTCAAGTGGGGGCCCGGTCAATGAGCAGTTCTTC. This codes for CAISSSGGPVNEQFF.

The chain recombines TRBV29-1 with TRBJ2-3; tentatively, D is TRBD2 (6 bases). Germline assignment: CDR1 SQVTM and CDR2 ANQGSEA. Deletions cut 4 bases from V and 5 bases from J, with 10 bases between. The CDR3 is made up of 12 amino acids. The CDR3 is CSVGTTVDTQYF. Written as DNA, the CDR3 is TGCAGCGTTGGGACTACGGTAGATACGCAGTATTTT.

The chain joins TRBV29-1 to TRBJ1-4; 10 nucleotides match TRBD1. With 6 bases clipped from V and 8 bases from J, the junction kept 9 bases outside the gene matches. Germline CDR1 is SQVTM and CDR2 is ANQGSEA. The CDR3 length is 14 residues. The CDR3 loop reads CSVGVGTGAEKLFF. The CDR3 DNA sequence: TGCAGCGTGGGGGTCGGGACAGGGGCCGAAAAACTGTTTTTT. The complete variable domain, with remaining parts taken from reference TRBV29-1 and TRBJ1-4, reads SAVISQKPSRDICQRGTSLTIQCQVDSQVTMMFWYRQQPGQSLTLIATANQGSEATYESGFVIDKFPISRPNLTFSTLTVSNMSPEDSSIYLCSVGVGTGAEKLFFGSGTQLSVL.

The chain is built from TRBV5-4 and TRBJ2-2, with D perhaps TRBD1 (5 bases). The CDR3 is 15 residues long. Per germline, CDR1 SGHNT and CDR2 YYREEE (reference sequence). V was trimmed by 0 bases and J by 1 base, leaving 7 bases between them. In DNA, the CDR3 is TGTGCCAGCAGCTTGGAACAGGTGAACACCGGGGAGCTGTTTTTT. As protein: CASSLEQVNTGELFF.

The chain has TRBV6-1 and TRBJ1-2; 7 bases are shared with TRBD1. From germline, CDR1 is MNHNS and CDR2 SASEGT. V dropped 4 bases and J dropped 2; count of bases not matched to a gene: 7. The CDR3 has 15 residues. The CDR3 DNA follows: TGTGCCAGCAGTGGAACACCGGGACAGAACTATGGCTACACCTTC. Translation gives CASSGTPGQNYGYTF.

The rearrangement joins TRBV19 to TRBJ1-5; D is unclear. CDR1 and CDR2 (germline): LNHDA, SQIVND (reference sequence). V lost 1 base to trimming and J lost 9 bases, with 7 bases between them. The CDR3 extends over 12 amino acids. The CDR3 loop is CASSIVEGPQHF. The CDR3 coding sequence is TGTGCCAGTAGTATAGTGGAGGGGCCCCAGCATTTT.

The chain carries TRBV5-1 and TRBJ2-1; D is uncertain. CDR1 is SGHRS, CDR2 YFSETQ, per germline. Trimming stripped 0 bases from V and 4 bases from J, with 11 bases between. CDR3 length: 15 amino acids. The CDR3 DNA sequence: TGCGCCAGCAGCTTGGCCGGAGATATTTACAATGAGCAGTTCTTC. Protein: CASSLAGDIYNEQFF.